Each of the 27 T cell receptor beta chains below was sequenced from the same sample in a study of neurological immune-mediated disorders. TCRdb processed the 5' RACE reads anew with MiXCR; each CDR3 protein has one entry. The table includes about 35,000 distinct CDR3 sequences, 3% to 4.5% detected once. What was sequenced was PBMCs. The receptors were gathered from a man younger than 45 with multiple sclerosis.

This clonotype was seen at least ten times. The rearrangement uses TRBV10-3 and TRBJ2-2; D gene uncertain. CDR1 ENHRY and CDR2 SYGVKD come from the germline V gene. V was pared by 0 bases and J by 1 base, with 9 bases between. The length of the CDR3 is 16 residues. CDR3 nucleotides: TGTGCCATCAGTGAGTCTCCAGGAAGGAACACCGGGGAGCTGTTTTTT. Its translation: CAISESPGRNTGELFF.

At least ten counts were recorded for this clonotype. At one of its ends the junction is not consistent with the germline gene, which may arise from a read error. V and J are TRBV7-9 and TRBJ2-1; TRBD2 aligns across 10 bases. Germline loops: CDR1 SEHNR, CDR2 FQNEAQ (reference sequence). The length of the CDR3 is 14 residues. The CDR3 DNA follows: TGTGCCAGCAGCTTAGCGGCGGAGCTAGCGGGGGTGGTCTTC. As protein: CASSLAAELAGVVF. The whole variable domain, remainder taken from reference TRBV7-9 and TRBJ2-1, is DTGVSQNPRHKITKRGQNVTFRCDPISEHNRLYWYRQTLGQGPEFLTYFQNEAQLEKSRLLSDRFSAERPKGSFSTLEIQRTEQGDSAMYLCASSLAAELAGVVFGPGTRLTVL.

The J gene is TRBJ2-7, the V gene TRBV29-1; D remains ambiguous. Germline CDR1 and CDR2: SQVTM and ANQGSEA. CDR3 length equals 12 residues. The V end lost 2 bases, the J end lost 0 bases, and 5 bases lay between the germline ends. CDR3 loop: CSVEFNSYEQYF. The CDR3 DNA follows: TGCAGCGTTGAATTCAACTCCTACGAGCAGTACTTC.

This clonotype was counted at least ten times. This chain connects TRBV9 to TRBJ1-1; D is unresolved. Germline loops: CDR1 SGDLS, CDR2 YYNGEE. V lost 4 bases and J lost 5, with 9 bases in between. This CDR3 has 12 amino acids. CDR3 DNA: TGTGCCAGCAGCCCACCGGGGACTGAAGCTTTCTTT. Translating gives CASSPPGTEAFF.

This rearrangement joins TRBV12-2 to TRBJ1-2. TRBV12-2 is assigned pseudogene status. CDR3 size: 16 residues. The CDR3 DNA reads TGTGCAAGTCGCCGACAGTTCCGGGCGGCTAACTATGGCTACACCTTC. Translating it yields CASRRQFRAANYGYTF.

This clonotype was seen at least ten times. The chain joins TRBV6-5 to TRBJ1-4, with TRBD1 as a possible D gene (5 bases). Germline CDR1 is MNHEY and CDR2 is SVGAGI. Trimming stripped 6 bases from V and 8 bases from J, with 22 bases between. The CDR3 extends over 16 amino acids. CDR3 sequence (DNA): TGTGCCAGCAGCGGAAGACCGGGACCGCCAAGGGAAAAACTGTTTTTT. It encodes CASSGRPGPPREKLFF.

This clonotype was detected many times. It may be a read error: a sequence one base away is much more abundant. The rearrangement links TRBV24-1 to TRBJ2-1; the D is unclear. The CDR3 extends over 14 amino acids. Deletions cut 4 bases from V and 4 bases from J, with 10 bases between. Germline CDR1 and CDR2: KGHDR and SFDVKD. The DNA for the CDR3 is TGTGCCACCAGTGACCGAAAGGTATACAATGAGCAGTTCTTC. The encoded protein is CATSDRKVYNEQFF.

This clonotype was seen repeatedly, ten times or more. V and J are TRBV20-1 and TRBJ1-1, with unresolved D. Per the germline V gene, CDR1 is DFQATT and CDR2 is SNEGSKA (reference sequence). Trimming took off 3 bases at V and 10 bases at J, with 24 bases between the two ends. The CDR3 is 15 residues long. The CDR3 region is CSASLPGTAKTGAFF. Written as DNA, the CDR3 is TGCAGTGCTAGTCTCCCCGGAACGGCCAAAACGGGAGCTTTCTTT.

The table lists this clonotype with many counts. The V gene is TRBV12-3 or TRBV12-4, the J gene TRBJ2-1; 8 bases are a match to TRBD1. V shed 6 bases, J shed 3 bases, and the junction held 4 bases outside the gene matches. The CDR3 totals 14 residues. The CDR3 bases are TGTGCCAGCAGATACGGACAGGGCTACAATGAGCAGTTCTTC. This encodes CASRYGQGYNEQFF.

This clonotype was counted many times. The chain couples TRBV5-1 to TRBJ1-2; TRBD1 matches at 7 bases. Trimming removed 5 bases from V and 6 bases from J; junction bases left unmatched: 13. Germline CDR1 and CDR2: SGHRS and YFSETQ. The length of the CDR3 is 15 residues. The CDR3 DNA reads as TGCGCCAGCAGTACGGCAGGGGGACGAGAGAATGGCTACACCTTC. This encodes CASSTAGGRENGYTF.

This clonotype was recorded many times. V is TRBV11-2 and J is TRBJ2-1, with TRBD1 matching 9 bases. The CDR3 is 15 residues long. Germline values: CDR1 SGHAT, CDR2 FQNNGV. Unmatched junction bases numbered 4, after V lost 5 bases and J lost 2 bases. The CDR3, as DNA: TGTGCCAGCAGCCCCAGGACAGGGGCCTACAATGAGCAGTTCTTC. Translating gives CASSPRTGAYNEQFF.

This clonotype appeared many times. The chain recombines TRBV15 with TRBJ2-7, with D perhaps matching TRBD1 (5 bases). The germline CDR1 and CDR2 sequences are LNHNV and YYDKDF (reference sequence). The CDR3 is 16 amino acids. V was trimmed by 0 bases and J by 3 bases, leaving 15 bases between them. The CDR3 region has the DNA TGTGCCACCAGCAGAGATTCTCAGGGCTCGGGCTACGAGCAGTACTTC. Translated: CATSRDSQGSGYEQYF.

This clonotype was seen many times. The rearrangement links TRBV5-1 to TRBJ1-2, with unresolved D. Germline V CDR1 and CDR2: SGHRS, YFSETQ. V lost 4 bases, J lost 0 bases, and 10 bases lay in between. This CDR3 spans 14 amino acids. CDR3 protein: CASSQIVSNYGYTF. CDR3 DNA: TGCGCCAGCAGCCAGATTGTATCTAACTATGGCTACACCTTC.

The sample holds many counts of this clonotype. For the CDR3, the DNA is TGTGCCAGCAGCTCCAACAGGGGGCTTCAAGAGACCCAGTACTTC. This sequence encodes CASSSNRGLQETQYF. The rearrangement joins TRBV7-2 to TRBJ2-5; TRBD1 matches at 9 bases. Germline trimming cut 4 bases from V and 2 bases from J; bases unmatched to any gene: 5. The CDR3 spans 15 residues. The germline CDR1 and CDR2 sequences are SGHTA and FQGNSA.

This clonotype occurred many times. The chain uses TRBV7-9 and TRBJ1-4; D is unresolved. This CDR3 comprises 15 residues. V lost 2 bases, J lost 0 bases, and 7 bases lay in between. Germline CDR1 is SEHNR and CDR2 is FQNEAQ (reference sequence). CDR3 DNA: TGTGCCAGCAGCTTATCAGCTGCAACTAATGAAAAACTGTTTTTT. As protein: CASSLSAATNEKLFF.

This clonotype is medium-sized by share. This chain links TRBV9 with TRBJ2-1; 7 bases are shared with TRBD2. The CDR3 runs 14 residues. Germline V gene data show CDR1 as SGDLS and CDR2 as YYNGEE. V dropped 0 bases and J dropped 6; count of bases not matched to a gene: 3. Written as DNA, the CDR3 is TGTGCCAGCAGCGTAGACCCGGGGGGCAATGAGCAGTTCTTC. Encoded protein: CASSVDPGGNEQFF. Variable domain in full (rest from reference TRBV9 and TRBJ2-1): DSGVTQTPKHLITATGQRVTLRCSPRSGDLSVYWYQQSLDQGLQFLIQYYNGEERAKGNILERFSAQQFPDLHSELNLSSLELGDSALYFCASSVDPGGNEQFFGPGTRLTVL.

The CDR3 coding sequence is TGTGCCAGCAGTTTAGACGGGACAAATTACAATGAGCAGTTCTTC. Translated, it gives CASSLDGTNYNEQFF. J is TRBJ2-1 and V is TRBV12-3 or TRBV12-4; D is possibly TRBD1 (6 bases). The CDR3 is 15 residues long. The V end was cut by 1 base, the J end by 4 bases, with 11 bases between.

This clonotype has a count of ten or more. CDR3 loop: CSARDRQGVRYGYTF. The CDR3 nucleotides read TGCAGTGCTAGAGATCGACAGGGGGTGCGCTATGGCTACACCTTC. The chain couples TRBV20-1 to TRBJ1-2, with TRBD1 matching over 9 bases. The CDR3 has 15 amino acids. Germline CDR1 reads DFQATT; CDR2 reads SNEGSKA (reference sequence). Losses at the gene ends were 0 bases for V and 4 bases for J; bases not matched to a gene: 6.

Ten or more counts support this clonotype. The chain uses TRBV6-2 or TRBV6-3 and TRBJ2-5, with D possibly matching TRBD2 (5 bases). Trimming took 6 bases from V and 4 from J, leaving 18 bases between them. This CDR3 is 15 amino acids long. CDR1 MNHEY and CDR2 SVGEGT come from the germline V gene. CDR3 loop: CASSPQRVGLETQYF. DNA for the CDR3: TGTGCCAGCAGCCCTCAGAGGGTTGGGTTAGAGACCCAGTACTTC.

The chain carries TRBV6-6 and TRBJ1-1; weak D call: TRBD1 (6 bases). The CDR3 loop spans 13 amino acids. V lost 7 bases, J lost 8 bases, and 17 bases lay in between. In germline, CDR1 is MNHNY, CDR2 SVGAGI (reference sequence). The CDR3 sequence: CASTLGQNKEAFF. For the CDR3, the DNA is TGTGCCAGCACCCTAGGACAGAATAAGGAAGCTTTCTTT.

The table lists this clonotype with many counts. The chain is built from TRBV20-1 and TRBJ1-3, with D perhaps matching TRBD1 (6 bases). CDR1 and CDR2 (germline): DFQATT, SNEGSKA (reference sequence). V lost 3 bases, J lost 7 bases, and 10 bases lay in between. This CDR3 has 12 amino acids. CDR3 nucleotides: TGCAGTGCTAGTTTTCAGGGGAACACCATATATTTT. Amino acids: CSASFQGNTIYF.

This clonotype was seen ten or more times. This sequence joins TRBV6-6 and TRBJ1-5; D might be TRBD1 (6 bases). Germline V gene data show CDR1 as MNHNY and CDR2 as SVGAGI (reference sequence). The germline V and J ends were trimmed by 6 bases and 6 bases, with 15 bases remaining between them. The CDR3 loop spans 14 amino acids. The CDR3 DNA sequence: TGTGCCAGCAGAAACAGGGTCATCGGTCAGCCCCAGCATTTT. This gives the protein CASRNRVIGQPQHF.

This clonotype was seen ten or more times. V usage is TRBV20-1 and J usage is TRBJ2-7; tentative D call: TRBD2 (5 bases). This CDR3 has 13 amino acids. The V gene lost 5 bases and the J gene lost 1 base, with 12 bases spanning the gap. Germline CDR1 reads DFQATT; CDR2 reads SNEGSKA (reference sequence). The CDR3 bases are TGCAGTGCTCGTTCGGAGGTATCCTACGAGCAGTACTTC. Translated, it gives CSARSEVSYEQYF.

This clonotype was picked up many times. The V call is TRBV5-6, the J call TRBJ2-5; D may be TRBD1 (6 bases). There are 14 residues in the CDR3. The germline CDR1 and CDR2 sequences are SGHDT and YYEEEE. V was shortened by 0 bases and J by 5 bases, with 11 bases between the two germline ends. Here the CDR3 DNA reads TGTGCCAGCAGCTTGGATGGGGGCCGGGAGACCCAGTACTTC. It encodes CASSLDGGRETQYF. Together with reference TRBV5-6 and TRBJ2-5, the CDR3 gives the full variable domain: DAGVTQSPTHLIKTRGQQVTLRCSPKSGHDTVSWYQQALGQGPQFIFQYYEEEERQRGNFPDRFSGHQFPNYSSELNVNALLLGDSALYLCASSLDGGRETQYFGPGTRLLVL.

The chain links TRBV3-1 to TRBJ1-4; D ambiguous. The DNA matches TRBJ2-2 better at its end, which makes the J call doubtful. The V gene's germline CDR1 is LGHDT and CDR2 YNNKEL (reference sequence). This CDR3 comprises 13 residues. The DNA for the CDR3 is TGTGCCAGCAGCCCCAGCCCAACAGGGGAGCTGTTTTTT. It is translated as CASSPSPTGELFF.

This clonotype was found many times. The chain couples TRBV7-6 to TRBJ2-1; D remains unclear. Trimming took 5 bases from V and 6 from J, leaving 5 bases between them. CDR3 size: 11 residues. CDR1 and CDR2 from the germline V gene are SGHVS and FNYEAQ. DNA for the CDR3: TGTGCCAGCAGCCGGGCCAATGAGCAGTTCTTC. Translated, it gives CASSRANEQFF.

This clonotype was picked up a small number of times. The J gene is TRBJ1-1, the V gene TRBV7-9; tentatively, D is TRBD1 (6 bases). The germline CDR1 and CDR2 sequences are SEHNR and FQNEAQ (reference sequence). The CDR3 runs to 14 residues. Deletions cut 1 base from V and 7 bases from J, with 13 bases between. For the CDR3, the DNA is TGTGCCAGCAGCTTAGGCCAGGGGCGGGGTGAAGCTTTCTTT. It is translated as CASSLGQGRGEAFF.